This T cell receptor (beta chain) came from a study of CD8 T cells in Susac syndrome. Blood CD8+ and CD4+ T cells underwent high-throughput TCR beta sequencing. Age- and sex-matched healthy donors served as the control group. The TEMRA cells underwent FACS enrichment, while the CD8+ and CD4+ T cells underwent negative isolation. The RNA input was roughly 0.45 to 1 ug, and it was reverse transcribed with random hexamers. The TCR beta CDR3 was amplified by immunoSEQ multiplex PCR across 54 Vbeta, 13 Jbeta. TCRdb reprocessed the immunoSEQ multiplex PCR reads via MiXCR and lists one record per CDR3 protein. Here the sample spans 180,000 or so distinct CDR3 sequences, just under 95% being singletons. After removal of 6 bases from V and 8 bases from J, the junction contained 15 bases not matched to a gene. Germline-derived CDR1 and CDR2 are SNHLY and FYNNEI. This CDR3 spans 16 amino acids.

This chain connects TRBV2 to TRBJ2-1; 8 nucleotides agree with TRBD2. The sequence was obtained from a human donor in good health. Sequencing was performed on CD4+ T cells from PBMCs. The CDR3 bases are TGTGCCAGCAGCCCCATCCTAAGCGGGAGCAACCATGAGCAGTTCTTC. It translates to CASSPILSGSNHEQFF.